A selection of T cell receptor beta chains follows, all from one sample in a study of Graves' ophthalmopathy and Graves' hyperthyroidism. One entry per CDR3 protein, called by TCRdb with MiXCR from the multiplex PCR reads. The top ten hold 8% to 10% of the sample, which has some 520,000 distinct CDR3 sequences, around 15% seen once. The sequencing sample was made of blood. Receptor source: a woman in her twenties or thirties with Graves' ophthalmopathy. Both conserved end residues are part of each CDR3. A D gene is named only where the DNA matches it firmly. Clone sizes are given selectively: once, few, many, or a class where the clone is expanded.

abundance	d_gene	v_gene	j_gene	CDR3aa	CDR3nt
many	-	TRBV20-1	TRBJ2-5	CSAGSQETQYF	TGCAGTGCCGGGTCCCAAGAGACCCAGTACTTC
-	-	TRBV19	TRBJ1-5	CASRKGSNQPQHF	TGTGCCAGTAGGAAGGGGAGTAATCAGCCCCAGCATTTT
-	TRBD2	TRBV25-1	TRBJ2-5	CASSALSSGTILNQETQYF	TGTGCCAGCAGTGCCCTTTCTAGCGGGACTATACTAAATCAAGAGACCCAGTACTTC
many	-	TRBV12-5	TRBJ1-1	CASGPWADEAFF	TGTGCTAGTGGTCCCTGGGCGGATGAAGCTTTCTTT
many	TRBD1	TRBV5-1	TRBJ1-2	CASSAGTGPYGYTF	TGCGCCAGCAGCGCGGGGACAGGACCTTATGGCTACACCTTC
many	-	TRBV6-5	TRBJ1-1	CASSFQRENTEAFF	TGTGCCAGCAGTTTTCAGAGAGAGAACACTGAAGCTTTCTTT
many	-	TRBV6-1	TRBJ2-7	CASAKVFEGSGEQYF	TGTGCCAGCGCTAAGGTCTTTGAGGGGTCTGGCGAGCAGTACTTC
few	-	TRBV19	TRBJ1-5	CASSIVPIERNQPQHF	TGTGCCAGTAGTATAGTGCCGATAGAGAGGAATCAGCCCCAGCATTTT
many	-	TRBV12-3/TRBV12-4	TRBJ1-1	CASSLYAGGNTEAFF	TGTGCCAGCAGTTTATATGCGGGGGGGAACACTGAAGCTTTCTTT
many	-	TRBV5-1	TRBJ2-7	CASSLNLQVYEQYF	TGCGCCAGCAGCTTGAACCTACAGGTCTACGAGCAGTACTTC
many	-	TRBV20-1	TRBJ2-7	CSARDSGQAYEQYF	TGCAGTGCTAGAGATAGTGGGCAGGCCTACGAGCAGTACTTC
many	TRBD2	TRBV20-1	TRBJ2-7	CSARSGLAGSSSYEQYF	TGCAGTGCTAGATCCGGACTAGCGGGTTCTAGCTCCTACGAGCAGTACTTC
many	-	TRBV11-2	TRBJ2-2	CASSSTGPRGTGELFF	TGTGCCAGCAGCTCCACAGGCCCCCGAGGCACCGGGGAGCTGTTTTTT
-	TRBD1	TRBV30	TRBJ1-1	CAWSHTGTVEAFF	TGTGCCTGGAGCCATACTGGGACAGTGGAAGCTTTCTTT
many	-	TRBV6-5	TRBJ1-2	CASSYMHYYGYTF	TGTGCCAGCAGTTACATGCATTACTATGGCTACACCTTC
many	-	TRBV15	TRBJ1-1	CATSSGTADTEAFF	TGTGCCACCAGCAGCGGAACGGCGGACACTGAAGCTTTCTTT
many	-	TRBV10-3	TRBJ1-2	CAIGGSGGYTF	TGTGCCATCGGGGGCTCTGGCGGCTACACCTTC
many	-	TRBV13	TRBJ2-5	CASSSRDSRKETQYF	TGTGCCAGCAGCTCACGGGACTCACGGAAAGAGACCCAGTACTTC
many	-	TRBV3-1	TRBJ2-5	CASRHSDQETQYF	TGTGCCAGCAGACACTCCGACCAAGAGACCCAGTACTTC
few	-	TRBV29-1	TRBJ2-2	CSVDSGLAGELFF	TGCAGCGTTGATTCAGGGTTAGCCGGGGAGCTGTTTTTT
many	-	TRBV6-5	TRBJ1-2	CASSYGRGYGYTF	TGTGCCAGCAGTTACGGCCGGGGTTATGGCTACACCTTC
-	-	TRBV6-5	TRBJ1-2	CASSYSIDYGYTF	TGTGCCAGCAGTTACTCCATAGACTATGGCTACACCTTC
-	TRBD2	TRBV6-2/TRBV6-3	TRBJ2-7	CASCRREGLWEQYF	TGTGCCAGCTGCCGACGGGAGGGCCTCTGGGAGCAGTACTTC
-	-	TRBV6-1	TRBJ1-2	CASSESQGFKYGYTF	TGTGCCAGCAGTGAATCGCAGGGGTTCAAATATGGCTACACCTTC
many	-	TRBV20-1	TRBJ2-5	CSARDLRDPQETQYF	TGCAGTGCTAGAGATCTACGGGACCCACAAGAGACCCAGTACTTC
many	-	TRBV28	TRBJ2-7	CASSSAGGPPDEQYF	TGTGCCAGCAGTTCAGCGGGTGGGCCCCCCGACGAGCAGTACTTC
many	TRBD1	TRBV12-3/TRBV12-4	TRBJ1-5	CASSRPGQGQPQHF	TGTGCCAGCAGCAGACCGGGACAGGGTCAGCCCCAGCATTTT
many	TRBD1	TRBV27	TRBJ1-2	CASSQHRGLGDGYTF	TGTGCCAGCAGTCAACACAGGGGACTCGGAGATGGCTACACCTTC
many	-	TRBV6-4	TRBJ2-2	CASWRGQSNTGELFF	TGTGCCAGTTGGCGGGGACAGTCGAACACCGGGGAGCTGTTTTTT
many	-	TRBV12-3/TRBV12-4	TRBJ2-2	CASSPPWAGTGELFF	TGTGCCAGCAGTCCGCCGTGGGCAGGGACCGGGGAGCTGTTTTTT